This entry lists 6 T cell receptor beta chains sequenced from one sample in a study of blood T cell repertoires in COVID-19. Here immunoSEQ multiplex PCR was the method, and the copy in TCRdb shows in-frame clones only, minus some. The sample lists 150,000 to 200,000 clones, around 80% occurring once. Sequencing used PBMCs or T cells enriched from blood (not recorded which). These receptors originate from a woman in her sixties or seventies who had recovered from COVID-19.

The J gene is TRBJ2-7, the V gene TRBV11-2; a possible D gene is TRBD2 (6 bases). Trimming took 1 base from V and 1 from J, leaving 11 bases between them. This CDR3 is built from 15 residues. Germline CDR1 reads SGHAT; CDR2 reads FQNNGV. CDR3 loop: CASSLGGAISYEQYF. The CDR3 DNA reads TGTGCCAGCAGCTTAGGCGGGGCTATATCCTACGAGCAGTACTTC. Combining the CDR3 with reference TRBV11-2 and TRBJ2-7 gives the whole variable domain EAGVAQSPRYKIIEKRQSVAFWCNPISGHATLYWYQQILGQGPKLLIQFQNNGVVDDSQLPKDRFSAERLKGVDSTLKIQPAKLEDSAVYLCASSLGGAISYEQYFGPGTRLTVT.

V is TRBV18 and J is TRBJ2-3; tentative D call: TRBD2 (5 bases). Germline CDR1 is KGHSH and CDR2 is LQKENI. The CDR3 extends over 14 amino acids. V was trimmed by 0 bases and J by 1 base, leaving 5 bases between them. The CDR3 loop is CASSPPRGTDTQYF. CDR3 DNA sequence: TGTGCCAGCTCACCACCGCGGGGCACAGATACGCAGTATTTT.

The chain links TRBV18 to TRBJ2-1; TRBD2 matches at 11 bases. Germline trimming cut 5 bases from V and 7 bases from J; bases unmatched to any gene: 7. The germline gives CDR1 KGHSH, CDR2 LQKENI. The length of the CDR3 is 15 residues. CDR3 coding DNA: TGTGCCAGCTCAGTAACTAGCGGGAGCTGGAATGAGCAGTTCTTC. Translation gives CASSVTSGSWNEQFF.

The chain has TRBV2 and TRBJ2-1, with TRBD2 matching over 10 bases. CDR1 and CDR2 (germline): SNHLY, FYNNEI. V shed 6 bases, J shed 1 base, and the junction held 3 bases outside the gene matches. CDR3 length: 15 amino acids. The CDR3 nucleotides are TGTGCCAGCAGGGATAGCGGGGGGTCCTACAATGAGCAGTTCTTC. It specifies CASRDSGGSYNEQFF.

A single count supports this clone. V is TRBV9 and J is TRBJ2-7; D perhaps matches TRBD1 (5 bases). Looked up from germline, CDR1 is SGDLS and CDR2 is YYNGEE. The CDR3 is 15 residues long. Trimming took off 0 bases at V and 4 bases at J, with 14 bases between the two ends. This CDR3 is CASSVESQGGYEQYF. The DNA of the CDR3 is TGTGCCAGCAGCGTAGAGAGCCAGGGTGGGTACGAGCAGTACTTC.

This chain joins TRBV9 and TRBJ2-1; 8 bases are a match to TRBD2. This CDR3 comprises 18 residues. Trimming cost V 2 bases and J 0 bases; bases outside gene matches: 10. CDR1 and CDR2 (germline): SGDLS, YYNGEE. In nucleotides, the CDR3 is TGTGCCAGCAGCGTCGCCGGGACTAGGACTCGCTCCTACAATGAGCAGTTCTTC. Protein product: CASSVAGTRTRSYNEQFF.